This entry lists 14 T cell receptor beta chains sequenced from one sample in a study of blood T cell repertoires in COVID-19. Profiling relied on immunoSEQ multiplex PCR, and the TCRdb table lists in-frame clones only, not all of them. Of under 400,000 clones listed, 88% are singletons. The sequenced material came from PBMCs or T cells enriched from blood (not recorded which). Receptors originate from a woman in her twenties or thirties who had been exposed to COVID-19.

The chain recombines TRBV6-5 with TRBJ2-4; unclear D gene. There are 14 residues in the CDR3. Trimming cost V 0 bases and J 6 bases, with 9 bases left between them. Germline V CDR1 and CDR2: MNHEY, SVGAGI. The CDR3 DNA reads TGTGCCAGCAGTTACTCGGGCAGAAGAAACATTCAGTACTTC. It is translated as CASSYSGRRNIQYF.

The chain recombines TRBV9 with TRBJ1-2; TRBD1 agrees at 9 bases. Germline V lookup: CDR1 SGDLS, CDR2 YYNGEE. The CDR3 contains 13 residues. Trimming cost V 5 bases and J 5 bases; bases outside gene matches: 4. The CDR3 region has the DNA TGTGCCAGCAGTCAACAGGGGGCGTATGGCTACACCTTC. Amino acids: CASSQQGAYGYTF.

As regards this clone: A read error may produce the germline difference seen at one junction end. The CDR3 DNA reads as TGCAGCGCCGAAGAGGCGGCTAGCGGGAAGAACGGGGGGCTGTTTTTT. It encodes CSAEEAASGKNGGLFF. The gene calls are TRBV29-1 and TRBJ2-2, with TRBD2 matching 9 bases. CDR1 SQVTM and CDR2 ANQGSEA come from the germline V gene. CDR3 size: 16 residues.

J is TRBJ2-7 and V is TRBV5-5; unclear D gene. Germline V lookup: CDR1 SGHKS, CDR2 YYEKEE (reference sequence). The CDR3 contains 11 residues. V was cut by 2 bases and J by 6 bases, with 6 bases left in between. The CDR3 region has the DNA TGTGCCAGCAGCTTACTCGGCGAGCAGTACTTC. Encoded protein: CASSLLGEQYF.

This chain joins TRBV3-1 (or the pseudogene TRBV3-2) and TRBJ1-2; TRBD1 agrees at 7 bases. V lost 1 base, J lost 5 bases, and 4 bases stayed unmatched. From germline, CDR1 is LGHDT and CDR2 YNNKEL (reference sequence). CDR3 length equals 14 residues. In nucleotides, the CDR3 is TGTGCCAGCAGCCAAGGACAGGGTGGGTATGGCTACACCTTC. It encodes CASSQGQGGYGYTF.

This chain uses TRBV10-3 with TRBJ1-1, with a weak D call TRBD1 (5 bases). Germline V gives CDR1 ENHRY, CDR2 SYGVKD. Trimming pared 3 bases from V and 1 base from J, leaving 12 bases between. This CDR3 is built from 15 residues. The CDR3 nucleotides read TGTGCCATCAGTGAAAAGGGGCGGAAGAACACTGAAGCTTTCTTT. Protein product: CAISEKGRKNTEAFF.

The V gene is TRBV27, the J gene TRBJ2-6; D is possibly TRBD1 (6 bases). V lost 5 bases, J lost 4 bases, and 18 bases lay in between. Germline V gives CDR1 MNHEY, CDR2 SMNVEV (reference sequence). The CDR3 has 17 amino acids. CDR3 amino acids: CASSTLPNRAGANVLTF. CDR3 in DNA: TGTGCCAGCAGTACACTTCCTAACAGGGCCGGGGCCAACGTCCTGACTTTC.

The gene calls are TRBV5-1 and TRBJ2-5; possible D gene TRBD2, 6 bases. The CDR3 is 13 amino acids. The germline V gene has CDR1 SGHRS and CDR2 YFSETQ. V was cut by 5 bases and J by 2 bases, with 10 bases left in between. The CDR3 loop reads CASRGGAQETQYF. In nucleotides, the CDR3 is TGCGCCAGCAGGGGAGGAGCACAAGAGACCCAGTACTTC.

The CDR3 sequence: CASSWGGSADTQYF. The CDR3 nucleotides are TGTGCCAGCAGCTGGGGCGGGAGTGCAGATACGCAGTATTTT. The chain is built from TRBV2 and TRBJ2-3; 7 nucleotides line up with TRBD2. V gave up 6 bases and J gave up 4 bases; unmatched junction bases: 7. CDR1 is SNHLY and CDR2 is FYNNEI in the germline V gene. This CDR3 comprises 14 residues.

V gene TRBV3-1 (or the pseudogene TRBV3-2) combines with J gene TRBJ2-1; a possible D gene is TRBD2 (6 bases). Germline V gene sequence: CDR1 LGHDT, CDR2 YNNKEL (reference sequence). V was trimmed by 1 base and J by 7 bases, leaving 20 bases between them. The CDR3 spans 17 residues. The CDR3 loop reads CASSQVLTSPWGNEQFF. CDR3 bases: TGTGCCAGCAGCCAAGTCCTTACTAGCCCCTGGGGAAATGAGCAGTTCTTC.

The V and J genes are TRBV18 and TRBJ2-5; 9 bases fit TRBD1. The CDR3 contains 16 residues. The V gene's germline CDR1 is KGHSH and CDR2 LQKENI. J lost 2 bases, V lost 0 bases, and 4 bases had no gene match. This chain's CDR3 is CASSPPGTGLQETQYF. The CDR3 nucleotides are TGTGCCAGCTCACCACCTGGGACAGGGTTACAAGAGACCCAGTACTTC.

The chain combines TRBV10-1 with TRBJ2-1; TRBD2 might be the D (5 bases). Trimming stripped 5 bases from V and 5 bases from J, with 19 bases between. Germline CDR1 reads WNHNN; CDR2 reads SYGVQD (reference sequence). The CDR3 contains 16 residues. CDR3 in DNA: TGCGCCAGCAGTACGTCTAGCCGACTCAACAACAATGAGCAGTTCTTC. It yields the protein CASSTSSRLNNNEQFF.

This clone was seen only once. The V and J genes are TRBV5-6 and TRBJ2-3; 13 bases agree with TRBD2. V shed 1 base and J 6 bases; nucleotides not matched to a gene: 11. The CDR3 sequence is 18 residues long. Germline V gene lookup returns CDR1 SGHDT and CDR2 YYEEEE. The CDR3 here is CASSLIRTSGSGWDTQYF. CDR3 in DNA: TGTGCCAGCAGCTTGATAAGGACTAGCGGGAGTGGTTGGGATACGCAGTATTTT.

The chain is built from TRBV30 and TRBJ2-5; TRBD2 matches 12 bases. The J segment lost 4 bases and the V segment lost 3 bases, leaving 9 bases of the junction unmatched. The CDR3 sequence is 16 residues long. Germline values: CDR1 GTSNPN, CDR2 SVGIG (reference sequence). The CDR3 loop reads CAWSPGLAGRGETQYF. The DNA of the CDR3 is TGTGCCTGGAGCCCCGGACTAGCGGGACGGGGAGAGACCCAGTACTTC.